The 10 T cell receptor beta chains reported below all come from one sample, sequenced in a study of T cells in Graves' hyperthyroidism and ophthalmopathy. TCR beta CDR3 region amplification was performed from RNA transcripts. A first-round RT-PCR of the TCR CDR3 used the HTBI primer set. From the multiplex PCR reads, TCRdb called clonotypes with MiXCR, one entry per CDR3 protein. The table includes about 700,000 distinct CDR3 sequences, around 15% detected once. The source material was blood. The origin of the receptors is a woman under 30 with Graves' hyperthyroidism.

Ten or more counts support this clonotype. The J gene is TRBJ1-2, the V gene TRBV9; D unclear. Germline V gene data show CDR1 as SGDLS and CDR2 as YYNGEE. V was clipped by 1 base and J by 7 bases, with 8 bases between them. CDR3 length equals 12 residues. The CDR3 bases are TGTGCCAGCAGCGTATCTACGGGTGGCTACACCTTC. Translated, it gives CASSVSTGGYTF. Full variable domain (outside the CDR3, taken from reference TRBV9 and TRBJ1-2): DSGVTQTPKHLITATGQRVTLRCSPRSGDLSVYWYQQSLDQGLQFLIQYYNGEERAKGNILERFSAQQFPDLHSELNLSSLELGDSALYFCASSVSTGGYTFGSGTRLTVV.

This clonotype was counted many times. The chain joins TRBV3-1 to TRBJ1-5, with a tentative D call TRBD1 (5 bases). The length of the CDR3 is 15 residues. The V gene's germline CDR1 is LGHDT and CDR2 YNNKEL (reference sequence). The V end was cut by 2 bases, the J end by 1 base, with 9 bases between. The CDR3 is CASSQSPGSNQPQHF. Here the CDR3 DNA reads TGTGCCAGCAGCCAAAGTCCAGGGAGCAATCAGCCCCAGCATTTT.

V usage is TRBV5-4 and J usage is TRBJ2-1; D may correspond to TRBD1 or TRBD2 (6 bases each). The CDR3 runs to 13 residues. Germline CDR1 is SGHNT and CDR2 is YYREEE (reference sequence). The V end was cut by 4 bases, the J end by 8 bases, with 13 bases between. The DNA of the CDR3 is TGTGCCAGCAGCCCCCCCGGGGGCGATGAGCAGTTCTTC. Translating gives CASSPPGGDEQFF.

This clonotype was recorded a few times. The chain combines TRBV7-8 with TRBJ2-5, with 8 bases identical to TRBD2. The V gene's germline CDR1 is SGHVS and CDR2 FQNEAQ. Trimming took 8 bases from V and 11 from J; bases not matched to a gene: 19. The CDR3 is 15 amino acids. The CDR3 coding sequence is TGTGCCAGCGCCCTAATGGGAACTAGCGGAAGAGAGCAGTACTTC. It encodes CASALMGTSGREQYF.

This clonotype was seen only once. The CDR3 region has the DNA TGTGCCAGCTGCCACGGGACATCAGTCCCAGCGCAGTTCTTC. Residues: CASCHGTSVPAQFF. V is TRBV28 and J is TRBJ2-1; TRBD1 might be the D (6 bases). Per germline, CDR1 MDHEN and CDR2 SYDVKM. V gave up 8 bases and J gave up 12 bases, with 23 bases separating them. This CDR3 comprises 14 residues.

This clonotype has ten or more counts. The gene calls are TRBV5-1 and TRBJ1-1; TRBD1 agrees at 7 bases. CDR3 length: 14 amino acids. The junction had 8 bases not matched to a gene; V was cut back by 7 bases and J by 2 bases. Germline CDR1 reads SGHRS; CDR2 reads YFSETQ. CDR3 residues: CASYTGTANTEAFF. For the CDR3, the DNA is TGCGCCAGCTACACCGGGACAGCCAACACTGAAGCTTTCTTT. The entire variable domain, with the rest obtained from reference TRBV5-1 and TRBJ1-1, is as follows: KAGVTQTPRYLIKTRGQQVTLSCSPISGHRSVSWYQQTPGQGLQFLFEYFSETQRNKGNFPGRFSGRQFSNSRSEMNVSTLELGDSALYLCASYTGTANTEAFFGQGTRLTVV.

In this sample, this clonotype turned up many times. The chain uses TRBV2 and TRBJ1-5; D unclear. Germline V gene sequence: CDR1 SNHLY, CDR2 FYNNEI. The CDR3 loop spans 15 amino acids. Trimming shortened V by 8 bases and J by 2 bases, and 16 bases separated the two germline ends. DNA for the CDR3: TGTGCCAGCGGCTTGAAGGGCGCGCGCAATCAGCCCCAGCATTTT. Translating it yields CASGLKGARNQPQHF.

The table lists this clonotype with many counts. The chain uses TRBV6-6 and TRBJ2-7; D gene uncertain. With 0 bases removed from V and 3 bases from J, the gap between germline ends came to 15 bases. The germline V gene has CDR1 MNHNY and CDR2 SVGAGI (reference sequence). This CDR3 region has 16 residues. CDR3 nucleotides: TGTGCCAGCAGTTACTCGGACGTTTCAGGATTCTACGAGCAGTACTTC. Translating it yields CASSYSDVSGFYEQYF.

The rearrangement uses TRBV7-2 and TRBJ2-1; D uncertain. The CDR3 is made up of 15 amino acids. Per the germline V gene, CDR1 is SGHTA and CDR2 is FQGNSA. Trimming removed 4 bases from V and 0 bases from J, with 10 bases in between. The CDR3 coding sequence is TGTGCCAGCAGCTCATACTCCGTCTCCTACAATGAGCAGTTCTTC. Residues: CASSSYSVSYNEQFF. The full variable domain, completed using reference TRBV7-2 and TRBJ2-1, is GAGVSQSPSNKVTEKGKDVELRCDPISGHTALYWYRQSLGQGLEFLIYFQGNSAPDKSGLPSDRFSAERTGGSVSTLTIQRTQQEDSAVYLCASSSYSVSYNEQFFGPGTRLTVL.

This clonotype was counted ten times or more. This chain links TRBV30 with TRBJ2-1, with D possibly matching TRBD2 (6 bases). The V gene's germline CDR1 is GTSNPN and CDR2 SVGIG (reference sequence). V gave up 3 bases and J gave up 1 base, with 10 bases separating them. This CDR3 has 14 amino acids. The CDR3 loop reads CAWSGSGSYNEQFF. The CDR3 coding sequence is TGTGCCTGGAGCGGGAGTGGGTCCTACAATGAGCAGTTCTTC.